A single sample is the source of the 17 T cell receptor beta chains below, sequenced in a study of CXCR3-negative and CXCR3-positive naive CD8 T cells. Through 5' RACE with UMI labels, the TRB cDNA libraries were prepared. With the 5' RACE reads reprocessed, TCRdb shows one record per CDR3 protein and no DNA. This listing includes around 50,000 distinct CDR3 sequences. The specimen sequenced was memory CD8+ T cells from blood. The receptors come from a human donor in good health. Some clones in this sample may be carry-over from other donors' samples.

V usage is TRBV2 and J usage is TRBJ1-2; the D gene TCRdb calls, TRBD1, cannot be checked with no DNA. Per the germline V gene, CDR1 is SNHLY and CDR2 is FYNNEI. This CDR3 spans 17 amino acids. This CDR3 is CASSRLWTEDHNYGYTF. Filled out from reference TRBV2 and TRBJ1-2, the complete variable domain reads EPEVTQTPSHQVTQMGQEVILRCVPISNHLYFYWYRQILGQKVEFLVSFYNNEISEKSEIFDDQFSVERPDGSNFTLKIRSTKLEDSAMYFCASSRLWTEDHNYGYTFGSGTRLTVV.

This sequence joins TRBV29-1 and TRBJ2-4. The V gene's germline CDR1 is SQVTM and CDR2 ANQGSEA. This CDR3 spans 14 amino acids. CDR3: CSVKGRDAKNIQYF.

The CDR3 loop is CASSLDNGAEYEQYF. The genes are TRBV4-3 and TRBJ2-7; the D gene TCRdb calls, TRBD1, cannot be checked with no DNA. This CDR3 region has 15 residues. Germline CDR1 and CDR2: LGHNA and YSLEER.

The chain uses TRBV3-1 and TRBJ1-6; absent DNA, TCRdb's TRBD1 call cannot be checked. The CDR3 sequence is 15 residues long. Per germline, CDR1 LGHDT and CDR2 YNNKEL (reference sequence). The CDR3 reads CASSPTLPGNSPLHF.

The chain carries TRBV4-3 and TRBJ2-6; checking the TCRdb D call of TRBD2 is not possible without DNA. From germline, CDR1 is LGHNA and CDR2 YSLEER. The CDR3 loop spans 17 amino acids. The CDR3 protein is CASSQGTSESGANVLTF.

V is TRBV29-1 and J is TRBJ1-1. The CDR3 spans 11 residues. Germline V lookup: CDR1 SQVTM, CDR2 ANQGSEA. CDR3 region: CSGSENTEAFF.

The CDR3 reads CASSEGPFYEQYF. V usage is TRBV6-4 and J usage is TRBJ2-7. The CDR3 has 13 amino acids. From germline, CDR1 is MRHNA and CDR2 SNTAGT.

The chain uses TRBV6-5 and TRBJ2-7; there is no DNA to check the TCRdb D call of TRBD1. The germline V gene encodes CDR1 MNHEY and CDR2 SVGAGI. The CDR3 has 17 residues. CDR3 in amino acids: CASSYSTSLGTALEQYF.

This chain connects TRBV27 to TRBJ1-2. Germline CDR1 reads MNHEY; CDR2 reads SMNVEV (reference sequence). The CDR3 is 16 amino acids. The CDR3 sequence: CASKDSTTISNYGYTF.

The chain couples TRBV2 to TRBJ2-3; TCRdb lists TRBD2, though no DNA is available to test this call. CDR1 SNHLY and CDR2 FYNNEI come from the germline V gene. The CDR3 loop spans 17 amino acids. This CDR3 reads CASREIGTSGSSDTQYF.

The V and J genes are TRBV9 and TRBJ2-7. Germline V gene data show CDR1 as SGDLS and CDR2 as YYNGEE. CDR3 length: 14 amino acids. This CDR3 is CASSGEPSLSEQYF.

The genes are TRBV7-8 and TRBJ1-4; TCRdb picks TRBD1, but there is no DNA to check that call. Germline loops: CDR1 SGHVS, CDR2 FQNEAQ. This CDR3 is built from 16 residues. CDR3 sequence: CASSLVSGGGNEKLFF. Full variable domain (outside the CDR3, taken from reference TRBV7-8 and TRBJ1-4): GAGVSQSPRYKVAKRGQDVALRCDPISGHVSLFWYQQALGQGPEFLTYFQNEAQLDKSGLPSDRFFAERPEGSVSTLKIQRTQQEDSAVYLCASSLVSGGGNEKLFFGSGTQLSVL.

V is TRBV20-1 and J is TRBJ2-7; there is no DNA to check the TCRdb D call of TRBD1. The germline V gene encodes CDR1 DFQATT and CDR2 SNEGSKA (reference sequence). There are 12 residues in the CDR3. The CDR3 protein is CSAPVQVYEQYF.

This chain links TRBV6-2 or TRBV6-3 with TRBJ2-1. The CDR3 runs 16 residues. CDR1 and CDR2 (germline): MNHEY, SVGEGT. The CDR3 sequence is CASSYSMAGSYNEQFF.

The chain is built from TRBV28 and TRBJ1-3; as DNA is missing, the TRBD1 call by TCRdb cannot be tested. Germline V gene sequence: CDR1 MDHEN, CDR2 SYDVKM. This CDR3 region has 17 residues. The CDR3 loop reads CASSNVGDITPGNTIYF.

The rearrangement links TRBV5-1 to TRBJ2-2; absent DNA, TCRdb's TRBD2 call cannot be checked. CDR1 is SGHRS, CDR2 YFSETQ, per germline. This CDR3 comprises 17 residues. The CDR3 reads CASSIGLAGVVAGELFF. Full variable domain (outside the CDR3, taken from reference TRBV5-1 and TRBJ2-2): KAGVTQTPRYLIKTRGQQVTLSCSPISGHRSVSWYQQTPGQGLQFLFEYFSETQRNKGNFPGRFSGRQFSNSRSEMNVSTLELGDSALYLCASSIGLAGVVAGELFFGEGSRLTVL.

The chain is built from TRBV7-3 and TRBJ2-1; TCRdb selects TRBD2, and the lack of DNA leaves this call unchecked. CDR3 size: 15 residues. The germline V gene has CDR1 SGHTA and CDR2 FQGTGA. The CDR3: CASSSGLAGYNEQFF.